The 27 T cell receptor beta chains below all came from one sample that was sequenced in a study of regulatory T cells in long-lasting Graves disease. Arm-PCR with iRepertoire HTBI primers amplified the CDR3 regions for these TCR beta libraries. From the multiplex PCR reads, TCRdb called clonotypes with MiXCR, one entry per CDR3 protein. The sample lists roughly 700,000 distinct CDR3 sequences, approximately 31% occurring once. Time point of the sample: persistent/refractory GD, antithyroid drugs over 5 years with positive TRAb. Generation of the TCR library employed RNA extracted from PBMCs. The material was peripheral blood mononuclear cells (PBMCs), obtained when the disease was refractory, from a patient treated with antithyroid drugs. These receptors originate from a female donor with Graves disease.

As for this clonotype: The junction departs from the called germline gene at one end, perhaps through a read error. As DNA, the CDR3 is TGTGCCCGAGACAGGGGGTACTATGGCCACACCTTC. Encoded protein: CARDRGYYGHTF. The rearrangement joins TRBV30 to TRBJ1-2; 9 bases match TRBD1. The V gene's germline CDR1 is GTSNPN and CDR2 SVGIG (reference sequence). CDR3 length: 12 amino acids. Based on the CDR3 plus reference TRBV30 and TRBJ1-2, the full variable domain is SQTIHQWPATLVQPVGSPLSLECTVEGTSNPNLYWYRQAAGRGLQLLFYSVGIGQISSEVPQNLSASRPQDRQFILSSKKLLLSDSGFYLCARDRGYYGHTFGSGTRLTVV.

The chain recombines TRBV6-1 with TRBJ2-1; D ambiguous. CDR1 and CDR2 (germline): MNHNS, SASEGT. Between the trimmed V and J ends, which lost 1 base and 7 bases, there was a span of 11 bases. This CDR3 is built from 14 residues. The CDR3 coding sequence is TGTGCCAGCAGTGAAGGGGGTAGTGGGAATGAGCAGTTCTTC. This translates into CASSEGGSGNEQFF.

In this sample, this clonotype turned up many times. This rearrangement joins TRBV28 to TRBJ1-2; D might be TRBD1 (5 bases). Germline V CDR1 and CDR2: MDHEN, SYDVKM. V gave up 11 bases and J gave up 3 bases, with 13 bases separating them. The CDR3 is 12 amino acids. Here the CDR3 DNA reads TGTGCCGCAGGAACAGGAGACTATGGCTACACCTTC. Translated: CAAGTGDYGYTF.

This clonotype was detected many times. The V call is TRBV12-3 or TRBV12-4, the J call TRBJ1-1; TRBD1 might be the D (5 bases). The CDR3 extends over 15 amino acids. The V and J ends lost 0 bases and 3 bases respectively, with 11 bases between them. The DNA for the CDR3 is TGTGCCAGCAGTTTAGCGGGGGGTGTGCACACTGAAGCTTTCTTT. This translates into CASSLAGGVHTEAFF.

This clonotype was observed a handful of times. The chain carries TRBV11-2 and TRBJ1-2; D is unclear. There are 17 residues in the CDR3. Germline CDR1 reads SGHAT; CDR2 reads FQNNGV. V shed 1 base and J shed 2 bases, with 17 bases lying between them. The CDR3 protein is CASSLGPLDRLNYGYTF. The CDR3 coding sequence is TGTGCCAGCAGCTTAGGCCCCCTCGACCGGCTCAACTATGGCTACACCTTC.

This clonotype was recorded many times. This chain joins TRBV12-5 and TRBJ2-5; 7 bases map to TRBD1. V was pared by 2 bases and J by 5 bases, with 14 bases of the junction left unmatched. Germline CDR1 and CDR2: LGHNT and FRNRAP. The CDR3 loop spans 17 amino acids. The CDR3 here is CASGLPWGQTEVETQYF. The CDR3 DNA reads as TGTGCTAGTGGTTTGCCATGGGGACAGACGGAGGTGGAGACCCAGTACTTC.

This clonotype was seen a handful of times. V usage is TRBV15 and J usage is TRBJ1-5, with a tentative D call TRBD1 (6 bases). Trimming took off 2 bases at V and 4 bases at J, with 12 bases between the two ends. The CDR3 runs to 15 residues. Germline loops: CDR1 LNHNV, CDR2 YYDKDF (reference sequence). Here the CDR3 reads CATSRPDRPNQPQHF. CDR3 coding DNA: TGTGCCACCAGCAGACCCGACAGGCCAAATCAGCCCCAGCATTTT.

The chain combines TRBV12-5 with TRBJ1-1, with D unclear. The CDR3 contains 14 residues. Germline V lookup: CDR1 LGHNT, CDR2 FRNRAP. The germline V and J ends were trimmed by 5 bases and 1 base, with 11 bases remaining between them. The CDR3 DNA is TGTGCTAGTGGTCCTGCTGGGGAGAACACTGAAGCTTTCTTT. Translated: CASGPAGENTEAFF.

CDR3 residues: CASSDKTSGRTDTQYF. The DNA of the CDR3 is TGTGCCAGCAGTGATAAGACTAGCGGGAGGACAGATACGCAGTATTTT. This sequence joins TRBV6-1 and TRBJ2-3; 13 positions match TRBD2. CDR3 size: 16 residues. With V trimmed by 3 bases and J by 3 bases, 3 bases remained unmatched. CDR1 and CDR2 (germline): MNHNS, SASEGT.

J is TRBJ1-5 and V is TRBV10-3, with 10 positions matching TRBD1. CDR1 is ENHRY, CDR2 SYGVKD, per germline. The CDR3 runs to 16 residues. V lost 3 bases, J lost 6 bases, and 8 bases stayed unmatched. The CDR3 loop is CAISDKGQGFGQPQHF. The CDR3 nucleotides are TGTGCCATCAGTGATAAGGGACAGGGGTTCGGTCAGCCCCAGCATTTT.

This clonotype has more than one count but fewer than ten. The chain employs TRBV3-1 and TRBJ1-1; no reliable D call. CDR1 and CDR2 (germline): LGHDT, YNNKEL (reference sequence). The CDR3 runs 14 residues. Deletions cut 0 bases from V and 6 bases from J, with 11 bases between. The CDR3 spells CASSQDGRVAEAFF. In nucleotides, the CDR3 is TGTGCCAGCAGCCAAGATGGCCGGGTCGCTGAAGCTTTCTTT.

Concerning this clonotype: This is likely a read error, given that the CDR3 carries no conserved phenylalanine or tryptophan at its end. Written as DNA, the CDR3 is TGTGCCAGCAGTTATCCCCCATTGAAAACCTACGAGCAGTACCTC. Its protein product is CASSYPPLKTYEQYL. The chain is built from TRBV28 and TRBJ2-7; D ambiguous. The germline V and J ends were trimmed by 4 bases and 2 bases, with 15 bases remaining between them. CDR3 length equals 15 residues. The germline CDR1 and CDR2 sequences are MDHEN and SYDVKM.

This clonotype was recorded a few times. The chain employs TRBV27 and TRBJ1-5; D is undetermined. V lost 3 bases and J lost 1, with 7 bases in between. Per germline, CDR1 MNHEY and CDR2 SMNVEV (reference sequence). This CDR3 comprises 14 residues. The CDR3 DNA follows: TGTGCCAGCAGTTTCAGTCAGAGCAATCAGCCCCAGCATTTT. This gives the protein CASSFSQSNQPQHF.

J is TRBJ1-1 and V is TRBV27, with 9 bases that match TRBD1. Germline lookup yields CDR1 MNHEY and CDR2 SMNVEV (reference sequence). V lost 6 bases, J lost 3 bases, and 8 bases stayed unmatched. The CDR3 covers 15 residues. The CDR3 protein is CASSHGTGHDTEAFF. In DNA, the CDR3 is TGTGCCAGCAGCCACGGGACAGGGCACGACACTGAAGCTTTCTTT.

This clonotype was found a few times. The chain has TRBV7-2 and TRBJ2-5, with D possibly called TRBD1 or TRBD2 (5 bases each). Germline V gene sequence: CDR1 SGHTA, CDR2 FQGNSA. CDR3 length: 14 residues. V shed 3 bases and J shed 4 bases, with 12 bases lying between them. This chain's CDR3 is CASSFTAGAETQYF. The CDR3 nucleotides read TGTGCCAGCAGCTTTACGGCCGGGGCAGAGACCCAGTACTTC.

Written as DNA, the CDR3 is TGCGCCAGCAAAGACTACGAGCAGTACTTC. This sequence encodes CASKDYEQYF. The chain employs TRBV10-2 and TRBJ2-7; D ambiguous. The CDR3 totals 10 residues. Trimming removed 7 bases at V and 3 bases at J, with 4 bases between. Germline CDR1 reads WSHSY; CDR2 reads SAAADI.

This clonotype showed up many times. V usage is TRBV2 and J usage is TRBJ2-7; D is uncertain. Trimming removed 8 bases at V and 5 bases at J, with 10 bases between. Germline CDR1 reads SNHLY; CDR2 reads FYNNEI. The CDR3 totals 11 residues. The chain's CDR3 is CASGPGDEQYF. CDR3 DNA sequence: TGTGCCAGCGGTCCTGGGGACGAGCAGTACTTC.

The chain is built from TRBV18 and TRBJ1-1, with a weak D call TRBD1 (5 bases). The CDR3 runs to 15 residues. V gave up 8 bases and J gave up 1 base, with 17 bases separating them. The germline V gene encodes CDR1 KGHSH and CDR2 LQKENI. The CDR3 reads CASSPSGRGNTEAFF. The CDR3 nucleotides read TGTGCCAGCAGCCCGAGCGGGAGGGGGAACACTGAAGCTTTCTTT.

This clonotype was seen more than once but under ten times. The chain combines TRBV12-3 or TRBV12-4 with TRBJ1-4, with TRBD1 identical over 8 bases. V lost 5 bases and J lost 4; bases outside the gene matches: 6. The CDR3 consists of 15 residues. Here the CDR3 reads CASSPDRAYNEKLFF. CDR3 DNA sequence: TGTGCCAGCAGTCCGGACAGGGCTTATAATGAAAAACTGTTTTTT.

The chain links TRBV20-1 to TRBJ1-1; perhaps TRBD1 as D (5 bases). The CDR3 extends over 15 amino acids. V shed 3 bases and J shed 4 bases, with 18 bases lying between them. The germline V gene has CDR1 DFQATT and CDR2 SNEGSKA (reference sequence). CDR3 protein: CSASGRTLGTTEAFF. CDR3 DNA: TGCAGTGCTAGCGGAAGGACACTCGGAACCACTGAAGCTTTCTTT.

The genes are TRBV6-2 or TRBV6-3 and TRBJ2-7, with 11 bases that match TRBD2. From germline, CDR1 is MNHEY and CDR2 SVGEGT. With 2 bases clipped from V and 4 bases from J, the junction kept 10 bases outside the gene matches. The CDR3 covers 17 residues. CDR3 coding DNA: TGTGCCAGCAGTTACGGTCCGACTAGCGGGATCTTTTACGAGCAGTACTTC. It encodes CASSYGPTSGIFYEQYF.

The rearrangement links TRBV29-1 to TRBJ1-1; D uncertain. Trimming shortened V by 4 bases and J by 3 bases, and 18 bases separated the two germline ends. Germline loops: CDR1 SQVTM, CDR2 ANQGSEA. The CDR3 is 15 amino acids. In DNA, the CDR3 is TGCAGCGTTGGGGGTGGGTGGGGAGAGCACACTGAAGCTTTCTTT. Its translation is CSVGGGWGEHTEAFF.

At least ten counts were recorded for this clonotype. V usage is TRBV7-2 and J usage is TRBJ1-2, with D possibly being TRBD1 (6 bases). CDR3 length: 15 residues. V dropped 1 base and J dropped 2 bases, with 11 bases sitting between them. Germline CDR1 SGHTA, CDR2 FQGNSA. CDR3 nucleotides: TGTGCCAGCAGCTTAGTCCAGGGGAGCAACTATGGCTACACCTTC. This translates into CASSLVQGSNYGYTF.

The V gene is TRBV6-1, the J gene TRBJ1-2, with a tentative D call TRBD1 (6 bases). V was shortened by 6 bases and J by 7 bases, with 15 bases between the two germline ends. Germline V gives CDR1 MNHNS, CDR2 SASEGT. The CDR3 runs to 13 residues. The CDR3 nucleotides are TGTGCCAGCAGATTAGCGGGGGGGCTTGGCTACACCTTC. As protein: CASRLAGGLGYTF.

This clonotype was found many times. The rearrangement links TRBV6-5 to TRBJ2-2; D ambiguous. The CDR3 spans 13 residues. The germline V gene has CDR1 MNHEY and CDR2 SVGAGI. Between the trimmed V and J ends, which lost 4 bases and 1 base, there was a span of 4 bases. The CDR3 DNA follows: TGTGCCAGCAGTTCCGGGAACACCGGGGAGCTGTTTTTT. It yields the protein CASSSGNTGELFF.

Ten or more counts support this clonotype. This chain joins TRBV10-3 and TRBJ2-5; tentative D call: TRBD2 (7 bases). Germline V lookup: CDR1 ENHRY, CDR2 SYGVKD. The CDR3 loop spans 15 amino acids. V lost 10 bases and J lost 4, with 22 bases in between. This CDR3 is CASQKGGNSLETQYF. The CDR3 DNA sequence: TGTGCCAGCCAGAAGGGGGGGAATTCTCTAGAGACCCAGTACTTC.

This clonotype was recorded a few times. The rearrangement links TRBV2 to TRBJ2-5; D uncertain. Germline CDR1 and CDR2: SNHLY and FYNNEI. Between the trimmed V and J ends, which lost 7 bases and 3 bases, there was a span of 9 bases. CDR3 length equals 12 residues. DNA of the CDR3: TGTGCCAGCACGGAGCCAAAAGAGACCCAGTACTTC. Amino acid sequence: CASTEPKETQYF.